This TCR beta chain was sequenced in a study of response to subunit inactivated influenza vaccine. Study-level findings and limits: Authors suggested that a seasonal influenza vaccination recruits few new T cells each time.

The CDR3 sequence is 15 residues long. Germline-derived CDR1 and CDR2 are SQVTM and ANQGSEA. With V trimmed by 1 base and J by 5 bases, 0 bases remained unmatched. This clonotype was observed many times. The antigen is unknown. TCRdb re-analysed the RT-PCR reads in MiXCR, keeping a single row per CDR3 protein. The sample lists 650,000 to 850,000 distinct CDR3 sequences; approximately 15% were seen once. The chain links TRBV29-1 to TRBJ2-1; 15 bases line up with TRBD2. This sample comprised PBMCs from blood, obtained approximately 15 days before vaccination. The sequence derives from a man in his fifties who received an inactivated influenza vaccine. This CDR3 is CSVEGTSGGDNEQFF. CDR3 sequence (DNA): TGCAGCGTTGAAGGGACTAGCGGGGGGGACAATGAGCAGTTCTTC.